This section outlines one TCR beta chain sequence together with its context. Its target is unknown. V shed 8 bases, J shed 5 bases, and the junction held 16 bases outside the gene matches. The CDR3 has 16 residues. Germline values: CDR1 MNHEY, CDR2 SMNVEV (reference sequence). This entry belongs to a study of T cell clones after liver transplantation. Overall study: Post-transplant blood was tracked for graft-donor-reactive T cell clones identified in a pre-transplant mixed lymphocyte reaction. The study's findings and limits: Donor-reactive sequences fell more than third party-reactive ones, suggesting partial deletion. These preliminary findings come from unstandardized post-transplant sampling times. Low donor cell numbers restricted donor-reactive repertoire measurement in a couple of subjects.

Repertoires were generated with immunoSEQ multiplex PCR, while TCRdb's copy carries only in-frame clones and drops some. The table records about 60,000 clones, about two thirds of them present only once. This clonotype was sampled from a human donor who received a liver transplant. The chain links TRBV27 to TRBJ1-1; 8 positions match TRBD1. Material: CD4+ T cells from blood, obtained before liver transplant. CDR3: CASDSGQGRVGTEAFF. In DNA form, the CDR3 reads TGTGCCAGCGATAGCGGACAGGGAAGAGTTGGAACTGAAGCTTTCTTT.